The 28 T cell receptor beta chains given below trace back to one sample, sequenced in a study of post-analysis software for immune sequencing data. Broader study findings: TRBV5-6, TRBV5-1 and TRBV20-1 belonged to a set of a few TRBV segments that were more frequent in patients than controls.

Libraries were made from TCR beta cDNA, and they carried unique molecular identifiers. TCRdb re-derived calls from the PCR reads in MiXCR, one entry per CDR3 protein. Of just over 250,000 distinct CDR3 sequences listed, just over 35% are singletons. The antigens these receptors bind are not known. Input material: blood. The receptors shown here come from a girl aged 10-17 years with multiple sclerosis.

This clonotype has only a few counts. V is TRBV19 and J is TRBJ1-5, with D maybe TRBD1 (5 bases). This CDR3 is built from 14 residues. The V and J ends lost 1 base and 7 bases respectively, with 11 bases between them. CDR1 and CDR2 from the germline V gene are LNHDA and SQIVND (reference sequence). CDR3 residues: CASSIAGRDQPQHF. CDR3 DNA: TGTGCCAGTAGTATAGCAGGGAGAGACCAGCCCCAGCATTTT. The full variable domain, in which reference TRBV19 and TRBJ1-5 provide the parts outside the CDR3, is DGGITQSPKYLFRKEGQNVTLSCEQNLNHDAMYWYRQDPGQGLRLIYYSQIVNDFQKGDIAEGYSVSREKKESFPLTVTSAQKNPTAFYLCASSIAGRDQPQHFGDGTRLSIL.

This chain joins TRBV5-1 and TRBJ2-3; D is uncertain. Germline-derived CDR1 and CDR2 are SGHRS and YFSETQ. The CDR3 runs 12 residues. V dropped 4 bases and J dropped 6 bases, with 9 bases sitting between them. The CDR3 here is CASSNFADTQYF. The CDR3 region has the DNA TGCGCCAGCAGCAATTTTGCGGATACGCAGTATTTT.

This clonotype was seen once. This chain connects TRBV12-3 or TRBV12-4 to TRBJ2-3; D is unresolved. Trimming took off 3 bases at V and 1 base at J, with 17 bases between the two ends. This CDR3 is built from 17 residues. The CDR3 loop is CASSLGLGRDGTDTQYF. Here the CDR3 DNA reads TGTGCCAGCAGTTTGGGCTTGGGCAGAGACGGCACAGATACGCAGTATTTT.

In this sample, this clonotype turned up many times. The chain uses TRBV18 and TRBJ2-3; 7 bases are a match to TRBD2. The CDR3 runs 14 residues. Germline V gene data show CDR1 as KGHSH and CDR2 as LQKENI. V trimming: 8 bases; J trimming: 0 bases; junction bases outside the gene matches: 5. CDR3 in DNA: TGTGCCAGCAGCCCGGGGGGAAGCACAGATACGCAGTATTTT. Protein sequence: CASSPGGSTDTQYF.

This clonotype was detected ten times or more. This chain uses TRBV3-1 with TRBJ1-2; D possibly corresponds to TRBD1 (6 bases). CDR1 and CDR2 (germline): LGHDT, YNNKEL (reference sequence). The CDR3 loop spans 17 amino acids. Trimming removed 3 bases from V and 2 bases from J, with 19 bases in between. DNA of the CDR3: TGTGCCAGCAGCCATTCAACCTTTGACAGGCGGAACTATGGCTACACCTTC. Translating it yields CASSHSTFDRRNYGYTF. The variable domain in full, with the rest retrieved from reference TRBV3-1 and TRBJ1-2, is DTAVSQTPKYLVTQMGNDKSIKCEQNLGHDTMYWYKQDSKKFLKIMFSYNNKELIINETVPNRFSPKSPDKAHLNLHINSLELGDSAVYFCASSHSTFDRRNYGYTFGSGTRLTVV.

The chain combines TRBV7-2 with TRBJ2-7; TRBD2 agrees at 12 bases. The J call is doubtful: the DNA matches TRBJ2-5 better. The CDR3 totals 15 residues. The germline V gene has CDR1 SGHTA and CDR2 FQGNSA. The CDR3 DNA is TGTGCCAGCAGCCCCGGACTAGCGGGGTGGGAGACCCAGTACTTC. This sequence encodes CASSPGLAGWETQYF.

The rearrangement links TRBV29-1 to TRBJ2-5, with D unresolved. V lost 6 bases, J lost 2 bases, and 13 bases lay in between. Looked up from germline, CDR1 is SQVTM and CDR2 is ANQGSEA. CDR3 length: 13 amino acids. The CDR3 loop reads CSVRQHIQETQYF. As DNA, the CDR3 is TGCAGCGTCCGACAACACATTCAAGAGACCCAGTACTTC.

This clonotype was found many times. The chain carries TRBV29-1 and TRBJ1-2; the D is unclear. Germline values: CDR1 SQVTM, CDR2 ANQGSEA. The CDR3 length is 12 residues. V lost 0 bases and J 6 bases, leaving 8 bases between the germline ends. The chain's CDR3 is CSVEERINGYTF. Written as DNA, the CDR3 is TGCAGCGTTGAAGAAAGGATAAATGGCTACACCTTC.

This clonotype was counted at least ten times. The chain couples TRBV4-2 to TRBJ1-5; 7 bases agree with TRBD1. J was trimmed by 7 bases and V by 0 bases; bases with no gene match: 9. Germline lookup yields CDR1 LGHNA and CDR2 YNFKEQ. This CDR3 is 16 amino acids long. The chain's CDR3 is CASSQEGGRGGQPQHF. CDR3 in DNA: TGTGCCAGCAGCCAAGAAGGGGGCAGGGGAGGCCAGCCCCAGCATTTT.

Notes on this clonotype: A much larger clone sits a single nucleotide away, making a read error possible. The chain combines TRBV9 with TRBJ2-1, with TRBD2 matching over 15 bases. The assigned J gene may be wrong: the sequence end matches TRBJ2-7 better. The CDR3 runs 20 residues. Germline lookup yields CDR1 SGDLS and CDR2 YYNGEE. CDR3 coding DNA: TGTGCCAGCGGGAGAGGTGGACTAGCGGGAGGGCCGAGCTCCTACAATGAGCAGTACTTC. It yields the protein CASGRGGLAGGPSSYNEQYF.

In regard to this clonotype: Possible read error: a much larger clone is one base away. The chain uses TRBV20-1 and TRBJ2-3; tentative D call: TRBD2 (5 bases). This CDR3 has 13 residues. In germline, CDR1 is DFQATT, CDR2 SNEGSKA (reference sequence). This CDR3 reads CSTRRQSTDTQYF. CDR3 DNA: TGCAGTACTAGACGGCAGAGCACAGATACGCAGTATTTT.

This clonotype was found many times. The rearrangement uses TRBV7-8 and TRBJ2-3, with D possibly being TRBD1 or TRBD2 (5 bases each). The germline CDR1 and CDR2 sequences are SGHVS and FQNEAQ. There are 14 residues in the CDR3. V shed 8 bases and J shed 3 bases, with 15 bases lying between them. In DNA form, the CDR3 reads TGTGCCAGCTGGTCTGGGGGTCCGACAGATACGCAGTATTTT. Amino acid sequence: CASWSGGPTDTQYF. The variable domain in full, completed from reference TRBV7-8 and TRBJ2-3, reads GAGVSQSPRYKVAKRGQDVALRCDPISGHVSLFWYQQALGQGPEFLTYFQNEAQLDKSGLPSDRFFAERPEGSVSTLKIQRTQQEDSAVYLCASWSGGPTDTQYFGPGTRLTVL.

As to this clonotype: This may arise from a read error, as a much more abundant clone is one base away. J is TRBJ1-2 and V is TRBV18; D perhaps matches TRBD1 (5 bases). The CDR3 has 13 amino acids. Germline CDR1 reads KGHSH; CDR2 reads LQKENI. CDR3 in DNA: TGTGCCAGCTCAGCCGGGACGAACTATGGCTGCACCTTC. It specifies CASSAGTNYGCTF.

The chain combines TRBV14 with TRBJ2-3, with 8 bases matching TRBD2. CDR1 is SGHDN, CDR2 FVKESK, per germline. V dropped 4 bases and J dropped 8; count of bases not matched to a gene: 11. The CDR3 covers 15 residues. CDR3 bases: TGTGCCAGCAGCCCTGAAGGGACTAGGCCAGGTACGCAGTATTTT. Translation: CASSPEGTRPGTQYF.

This clonotype was recorded many times. The chain has TRBV20-1 and TRBJ2-6; a weak D match, TRBD1 (6 bases). Germline V gene data show CDR1 as DFQATT and CDR2 as SNEGSKA (reference sequence). CDR3 length equals 14 residues. V lost 2 bases, J lost 2 bases, and 7 bases lay in between. This CDR3 is CSARPGAGANVLTF. As DNA, the CDR3 is TGCAGTGCTAGACCAGGGGCTGGGGCCAACGTCCTGACTTTC.

This clonotype showed up just a few times. The chain combines TRBV11-3 with TRBJ2-3; no firm D call. Germline loops: CDR1 SGHNT, CDR2 YENEEA. Trimming took off 0 bases at V and 4 bases at J, with 5 bases between the two ends. The CDR3 length is 13 residues. Here the CDR3 DNA reads TGTGCCAGCAGCTTAGATCCGGCAGATACGCAGTATTTT. Translating it yields CASSLDPADTQYF.

Many counts were recorded for this clonotype. The V and J genes are TRBV5-1 and TRBJ2-3; D call uncertain. The CDR3 runs to 15 residues. The germline V and J ends were trimmed by 1 base and 0 bases, with 9 bases remaining between them. Germline-derived CDR1 and CDR2 are SGHRS and YFSETQ. CDR3 amino acids: CASSLSMTSTDTQYF. The CDR3 DNA reads TGCGCCAGCAGCTTGTCGATGACTAGCACAGATACGCAGTATTTT. Complete variable domain (other parts from reference TRBV5-1 and TRBJ2-3): KAGVTQTPRYLIKTRGQQVTLSCSPISGHRSVSWYQQTPGQGLQFLFEYFSETQRNKGNFPGRFSGRQFSNSRSEMNVSTLELGDSALYLCASSLSMTSTDTQYFGPGTRLTVL.

This clonotype turned up a few times. The rearrangement uses TRBV27 and TRBJ1-1; 8 bases line up with TRBD1. This CDR3 contains 19 residues. The J segment lost 1 base and the V segment lost 5 bases, leaving 18 bases of the junction unmatched. Germline V gives CDR1 MNHEY, CDR2 SMNVEV (reference sequence). The CDR3 DNA is TGTGCCAGCAGTCCGAGCCCGGGACAGGTAGGCGGCGGGAACACTGAAGCTTTCTTT. Translating it yields CASSPSPGQVGGGNTEAFF.

This chain joins TRBV29-1 and TRBJ1-2, with D uncertain. Germline loops: CDR1 SQVTM, CDR2 ANQGSEA. V shed 6 bases and J shed 0 bases, with 8 bases lying between them. CDR3 length: 12 amino acids. The CDR3 region is CSVGKANYGYTF. The CDR3, as DNA: TGCAGCGTCGGGAAGGCTAACTATGGCTACACCTTC.

Details on this clonotype: No conserved phenylalanine or tryptophan ends this CDR3, so it is likely a read error. The chain combines TRBV7-9 with TRBJ2-4, with D possibly TRBD1 on 6 matching bases. The tail of the sequence fits TRBJ2-5 better, so the J call may be wrong. Germline values: CDR1 SEHNR, CDR2 FQNEAQ (reference sequence). The CDR3 consists of 14 residues. The CDR3 is CASSSGQRGETQYL. The CDR3 coding sequence is TGTGCCAGCAGCTCCGGACAGAGGGGAGAGACCCAGTACCTC.

This clonotype was seen at least ten times. In DNA, the CDR3 is TGTGCCAGCAGTTTAGACAGGGGGCCCATGAACACTGAAGCTTTCTTT. It is translated as CASSLDRGPMNTEAFF. The chain employs TRBV12-3 or TRBV12-4 and TRBJ1-1; TRBD1 matches 9 bases. V lost 1 base and J lost 0; bases outside the gene matches: 3. The CDR3 sequence is 16 residues long.

As for this clonotype: A much larger clone lies one base from this, so it may be a read error. This chain uses TRBV4-2 with TRBJ1-5, with 8 bases matching TRBD1. CDR3 length: 16 residues. The germline V gene has CDR1 LGHNA and CDR2 YNFKEQ. CDR3 coding DNA: TGTGCCAGCAGCCAGCTGGGACAGGAGCCCAATCAGCCCCGGCATTTT. This translates into CASSQLGQEPNQPRHF.

This clonotype appeared a single time. The DNA of the CDR3 is TGTGCCAGCAGTTTCCGCGAGGACAATGAGCAGTTCTTC. This sequence encodes CASSFREDNEQFF. The rearrangement links TRBV28 to TRBJ2-1; no clear D gene. The V end lost 3 bases, the J end lost 5 bases, and 8 bases lay between the germline ends. This CDR3 comprises 13 residues. CDR1 MDHEN and CDR2 SYDVKM come from the germline V gene.

The rearrangement links TRBV2 to TRBJ1-6; possible D gene TRBD1, 5 bases. The CDR3 totals 13 residues. In germline, CDR1 is SNHLY, CDR2 FYNNEI. Between the trimmed V and J ends, which lost 11 bases and 13 bases, there was a span of 21 bases. CDR3 nucleotide sequence: TGTGCCGGAGCCCGGGACCTCGCGGTGCCCCTCCACTTT. Translated: CAGARDLAVPLHF.

This clonotype turned up a few times. A much larger clone sits a single nucleotide away, making a read error possible. The chain combines TRBV29-1 with TRBJ2-3, with TRBD2 as a possible D gene (5 bases). Looked up from germline, CDR1 is SQVTM and CDR2 is ANQGSEA. Trimming removed 4 bases at V and 2 bases at J, with 10 bases between. The CDR3 runs to 13 residues. CDR3 sequence reads: CSVGGRNTDTQYF. DNA for the CDR3: TGCAGCGTTGGAGGGCGGAACACAGATACGCAGTATTTT.

This clonotype was seen at least ten times. The chain combines TRBV6-6 with TRBJ2-1; D gene unclear. The germline gives CDR1 MNHNY, CDR2 SVGAGI (reference sequence). V was trimmed by 0 bases and J by 7 bases, leaving 4 bases between them. CDR3 length: 12 residues. CDR3: CASSYSGNEQFF. The CDR3 DNA reads TGTGCCAGCAGTTACTCCGGGAATGAGCAGTTCTTC.

This clonotype was detected a few times. The genes are TRBV7-2 and TRBJ2-1; D might be TRBD2 (6 bases). Germline CDR1 is SGHTA and CDR2 is FQGNSA. The CDR3 spans 16 residues. V was pared by 1 base and J by 0 bases, with 10 bases between. The CDR3: CASSLEGTVSYNEQFF. CDR3 DNA sequence: TGTGCCAGCAGCTTAGAAGGGACTGTCTCCTACAATGAGCAGTTCTTC. The variable domain in full, with the rest retrieved from reference TRBV7-2 and TRBJ2-1, is GAGVSQSPSNKVTEKGKDVELRCDPISGHTALYWYRQSLGQGLEFLIYFQGNSAPDKSGLPSDRFSAERTGGSVSTLTIQRTQQEDSAVYLCASSLEGTVSYNEQFFGPGTRLTVL.

This clonotype appeared many times. The chain links TRBV18 to TRBJ2-3, with 12 positions matching TRBD2. The CDR3 is 18 amino acids. The ends lost 5 bases at V and 6 bases at J; junction bases unmatched: 15. Germline loops: CDR1 KGHSH, CDR2 LQKENI. The CDR3 reads CASSKFGFLAGGPDTQYF. In DNA, the CDR3 is TGTGCCAGCTCAAAGTTCGGCTTTCTAGCGGGAGGGCCCGATACGCAGTATTTT.